This T cell receptor (beta chain) was recorded in a study of T-cell reconstitution after alpha-beta-depleted transplantation in children. Study findings and constraints: T cells produced anew were the main source of T-cell counts and diversity one year after transplant. Approximately two months post-transplant, alpha-beta T cells reportedly originated from several hundred expanded graft clones.

Details on this clonotype: Its antigen is unknown.

Unique molecular identifiers were incorporated into the prepared TCRbeta library. TCRdb ran MiXCR on the PCR reads and lists one entry per CDR3 protein. This sample has about 580,000 distinct CDR3 sequences; 23% occur once, and the top ten carry 13% to 15%. This CDR3 spans 17 amino acids. The J segment lost 8 bases and the V segment lost 6 bases, leaving 16 bases of the junction unmatched. Germline CDR1 and CDR2: SGHTA and FQGTGA. The source material was PBMCs, mostly from graft donor cells, sampled 360 days after TCRalphabeta/CD19-depleted stem cell transplant. The chain is built from TRBV7-3 and TRBJ2-1; 10 bases map to TRBD2. This TCR came from a boy in the first two years of life who had a stem cell transplant for acute myeloid leukemia, so the T cells may come from the graft donor. The CDR3 region is CASRQRGSGGPPDEQFF. In DNA, the CDR3 is TGTGCCAGCAGGCAACGGGGTAGCGGGGGGCCCCCGGATGAGCAGTTCTTC. Filled out from reference TRBV7-3 and TRBJ2-1, the complete variable domain reads GAGVSQTPSNKVTEKGKYVELRCDPISGHTALYWYRQSLGQGPEFLIYFQGTGAADDSGLPNDRFFAVRPEGSVSTLKIQRTERGDSAVYLCASRQRGSGGPPDEQFFGPGTRLTVL.